This T cell receptor beta chain came from a study of early T cells in non-severe SARS-CoV-2 infection (dated by TCRdb to about 2021). Looking at the study overall: Because TCR sequencing was done on bulk RNA from unsorted whole blood, the alpha and beta chains could not be paired. Overall study outcomes, separate from this receptor: VDJdb matching was skewed toward anti-spike CD8 responses and likely underestimated virus-specific expansions by missing private and CD4 specificities.

CDR1 and CDR2 are drawn from the germline V gene (reference sequence): MNHNY, SVGAGI. Its CDR3 holds 12 amino acids, cysteine through phenylalanine. The kept DNA is CDR3 alone, 36 bases in frame from the first base. At the junction V is shortened by 2 bases and J by 1 base, with 2 bases in between. The library relied on 5' RACE. The listed sequencing device is NextSeq 500. The TCR library protocol attached unique molecular identifiers to individual cDNA molecules to correct for sequencing error and PCR bias. TCR alpha and beta chains were both sequenced, and the abundances of alpha and beta sequences in each sample were closely correlated with each other. Concerning the study's data processing: V gene, J gene and CDR3 annotation of TCR sequences was performed with Decombinator V4. TCRs were defined as expanded if a significant change between any two time points was detected under a Poisson model with p below 0.0001. TCR abundances were normalised to the total number of TCRs sequenced per sample and expressed as counts per million. MAIT TCRs were defined by TRAV1-2 paired with TRAJ12, TRAJ20 or TRAJ33, and iNKT TCRs by TRAV10 paired with TRAJ18. VDJdb, accessed 1 November 2021, was searched for CMV, EBV and SARS-CoV-2 annotated TCRs, excluding TCRs annotated for multiple antigens. TCRdb redid the processing of the public reads, applying fastp at Q25 and MiXCR, and retained in-frame beta chains. Entries are consolidated by CDR3 protein sequence, retaining the most common genes and DNA. These V and J calls are TCRdb output, not the study's own analysis. In this sample the table shows roughly 61,000 distinct CDR3 sequences, 10% to 14% of which occur a single time. About 1.7% of the sample is held by the ten biggest clonotypes.

A case-control design nested within a healthcare worker cohort in London, UK, was used, with weekly nasopharyngeal swab PCR tests and blood sampling performed. Healthcare workers were enrolled in the week of the UK lockdown, from 23 to 31 March 2020, and were followed every week for up to about 16 weeks. This clonotype was detected only a few times. It lacks a known antigen. Base quality data are lacking; no much larger clone is found one base away. The rearrangement combines TRBV6-6 with TRBJ1-1; the D gene is unclear. The clonotype comes from an adult who was a healthcare worker with PCR-confirmed SARS-CoV-2 infection or an uninfected control (not recorded which). The specimen was whole blood. The bases are TGTGCCAGCAGTTACAAGAACACTGAAGCTTTCTTT. This gives the protein CASSYKNTEAFF.